Presented here are 5 T cell receptor beta chains from one specimen sequenced in a study of Graves' ophthalmopathy and Graves' hyperthyroidism. The authors amplified TCR beta CDR3 regions, and they did so from RNA transcripts for repertoire sequencing. RT-PCR was first run with HTBI primers, then multiplex PCR in a second round. TCRdb itself ran the multiplex PCR reads through MiXCR, one entry per CDR3 protein. The table has almost 400,000 distinct CDR3 sequences, 15% to 20% seen once. Sequences were obtained from peripheral blood. Receptors originate from a woman aged 18-29 years with Graves' ophthalmopathy.

The chain is built from TRBV28 and TRBJ1-2; D ambiguous. This CDR3 comprises 14 residues. With 2 bases removed from V and 1 base from J, the gap between germline ends came to 8 bases. Germline V lookup: CDR1 MDHEN, CDR2 SYDVKM. This chain's CDR3 is CASSLGQVNYGYTF. CDR3 nucleotides: TGTGCCAGCAGTTTAGGGCAGGTTAACTATGGCTACACCTTC.

The chain is built from TRBV20-1 and TRBJ2-7, with TRBD2 matching over 11 bases. The CDR3 loop spans 13 amino acids. Trimming took 3 bases from V and 5 from J; bases not matched to a gene: 3. The germline V gene has CDR1 DFQATT and CDR2 SNEGSKA (reference sequence). This CDR3 is CSARNSGRDEQYF. The CDR3 coding sequence is TGCAGTGCTAGGAATAGCGGGAGGGACGAGCAGTACTTC.

This clonotype was recorded only once. The V gene is TRBV10-2, the J gene TRBJ2-5; no clear D. With 0 bases removed from V and 4 bases from J, the gap between germline ends came to 9 bases. Germline V gene data show CDR1 as WSHSY and CDR2 as SAAADI. This CDR3 has 14 amino acids. The CDR3 sequence: CASSESTVGETQYF. In DNA form, the CDR3 reads TGCGCCAGCAGTGAGTCGACGGTCGGAGAGACCCAGTACTTC.

This clonotype was picked up many times. V and J are TRBV29-1 and TRBJ1-3; D remains ambiguous. V lost 5 bases to trimming and J lost 4 bases, with 15 bases between them. The CDR3 is 14 amino acids. Germline assignment: CDR1 SQVTM and CDR2 ANQGSEA. The CDR3 DNA reads TGCAGCGTTCCCGACCTAAAGGCAGGAAACACCATATATTTT. The encoded protein is CSVPDLKAGNTIYF.

This clonotype was found many times. The chain couples TRBV4-2 to TRBJ2-7; no clear D. This CDR3 is built from 12 residues. Trimming shortened V by 0 bases and J by 2 bases, and 2 bases separated the two germline ends. From germline, CDR1 is LGHNA and CDR2 YNFKEQ. This CDR3 is CASSQDPYEQYF. DNA of the CDR3: TGTGCCAGCAGCCAAGATCCCTACGAGCAGTACTTC.